This entry features one T cell receptor (beta chain) sequence. Its matching antigen is unknown. The primer mix had 60 Vbeta and 13 Jbeta primers. TCRdb's copy holds only in-frame clones and misses some; the assay was immunoSEQ multiplex PCR. Here the sample spans 110,000 to 150,000 clones, more than 60% being singletons. This entry belongs to a study of cytomegalovirus exposure and HLA in healthy donors. Study-wide results and limits: What a later analysis reportedly showed was that an Asian-associated ancestry cluster had fewer N-insertions than the approximately 670-donor mean. In a later analysis, V- and J-gene trimming of beta chains associated with a DCLRE1C missense variant, replicated independently. TCR beta chains numbering 164 were designated cytomegalovirus-associated.

This CDR3 contains 15 residues. Germline V CDR1 and CDR2: SGHTA, FQGNSA. V was cut by 5 bases and J by 0 bases, with 13 bases left in between. This receptor was taken from a woman between 50 and 59 years old in good health and CMV-seropositive. The rearrangement links TRBV7-2 to TRBJ1-1; no definite D call. Sequencing was performed on PBMCs. CDR3 region: CASSKAGRLNTEAFF. The CDR3 nucleotides read TGTGCCAGCAGCAAAGCGGGCAGATTGAACACTGAAGCTTTCTTT.